These T cell receptor beta chains were read from a single sample in a study of siplizumab effects on memory and regulatory T cells. Assay: immunoSEQ multiplex PCR; the TCRdb copy retains only in-frame clones and omits some. There are approximately 100,000 clones in the sample; 92% occur only once, and about 12% lies in the top ten. The sample taken for sequencing was non-Treg CD4+ T cells sorted from blood. The origin of the receptors is a human donor in good health. Both conserved end residues are trimmed from each CDR3. A clone size is listed for some rows: how often the clone was seen (once, few, many), or a class if it is expanded.

v_gene	abundance	j_gene	CDR3aa
TRBV7-9	-	TRBJ1-3	ASSSAGNTIY
TRBV14	-	TRBJ2-5	ASSLSRRGETQY
TRBV28	-	TRBJ1-6	ASSFGGLGNSPLH
TRBV4-3	-	TRBJ2-1	ASSQDRSSYNEQF
TRBV20-1	-	TRBJ1-1	SARGGSEAF
TRBV4-2	few	TRBJ2-3	ASSLSGLTDTQY
TRBV18	-	TRBJ1-3	ASSRDRGSGNTIY
TRBV29-1	-	TRBJ1-2	SVVGRNYGYT
TRBV27	-	TRBJ1-1	ASHLQGNTEAF
TRBV5-6	-	TRBJ1-6	ASSGRDSYSPLH
TRBV6-4	-	TRBJ2-3	ASKRGPGTDTQY
TRBV6-1	-	TRBJ2-5	ASSTSGKYQETQY
TRBV2	once	TRBJ1-1	ASSRQGANTEAF
TRBV11-2	-	TRBJ2-3	ASSSLLAGGADTQY
TRBV7-3	-	TRBJ2-1	ASSLMAGSHNEQF
TRBV7-9	-	TRBJ2-5	ASSLGYGETQY
TRBV9	-	TRBJ2-5	ASSVTTHSNGETQY
TRBV6-6	-	TRBJ2-1	ASISSEGYNEQF
TRBV7-9	-	TRBJ2-7	ASSDRVEQY
TRBV7-3	few	TRBJ2-7	ASRPSGGSYEQY